These T cell receptor beta chains were read from a single sample in a study of blood T cells in healthy people across ages. TCRdb redid the calling of the 5' RACE reads with MiXCR, one entry per CDR3 protein. The sample holds just over 800,000 distinct CDR3 sequences, 62% seen once. The sample comprised blood. These receptors originate from a man under 40 in good health. CDR3s include the opening cysteine and the closing phenylalanine or tryptophan. The D gene is left open where the match is weak. Some rows mark clone size as missing; the rest say once, few, many or name a class of expanded clone.

d_call j_call v_call clone_size cdr3_aa cdr3_nt
. TRBJ1-4 TRBV7-6 few CASRRMANEKLFF TGTGCCAGCCGGAGGATGGCTAATGAAAAACTGTTTTTT
. TRBJ2-7 TRBV12-3/TRBV12-4 . CASSYTRWVASRPYEQYF TGTGCCAGCAGTTATACACGGTGGGTGGCGTCTAGGCCCTACGAGCAGTACTTC
. TRBJ2-7 TRBV6-5 . CASSYLHGGAYEQYF TGTGCCAGCAGTTATCTCCACGGGGGTGCCTACGAGCAGTACTTC
. TRBJ1-5 TRBV4-3 . CASSQDPRGEGQPQHF TGCGCCAGCAGCCAAGATCCACGGGGAGAGGGTCAGCCCCAGCATTTT
. TRBJ2-3 TRBV25-1 . CASSVQGSADTQYF TGTGCCAGCAGTGTTCAGGGGAGTGCAGATACGCAGTATTTT
TRBD2 TRBJ2-1 TRBV20-1 few CSGRSGGVNEQFF TGCAGTGGGAGGAGCGGGGGGGTCAATGAGCAGTTCTTC
. TRBJ2-3 TRBV15 once CATSMASRTDTQYF TGTGCCACCAGCATGGCTAGCCGGACAGATACGCAGTATTTT
. TRBJ2-2 TRBV11-1 . CASSLVYNTGELFF TGTGCCAGCAGCTTAGTGTACAACACCGGGGAGCTGTTTTTT
. TRBJ2-7 TRBV28 . CASRAVTRYEQYF TGTGCCAGCAGAGCGGTAACTCGCTACGAGCAGTACTTC
. TRBJ1-4 TRBV18 . CASSPPDSNEKLFF TGTGCCAGCTCACCACCGGACAGTAATGAAAAACTGTTTTTT
. TRBJ2-7 TRBV6-5 many CASSYRQGQDGSYEQYF TGTGCCAGCAGTTACCGGCAGGGCCAGGACGGTTCCTACGAGCAGTACTTC
. TRBJ2-7 TRBV18 . CASSPGSGAYEQYF TGTGCCAGCTCACCAGGATCCGGGGCCTACGAGCAGTACTTC
TRBD1 TRBJ2-3 TRBV12-3/TRBV12-4 . CASSFRQGVGTDTQYF TGTGCCAGCAGTTTCCGACAGGGGGTCGGCACAGATACGCAGTATTTT
. TRBJ1-2 TRBV5-5 . CASSLEGEFGYTF TGTGCCAGCAGCTTGGAAGGGGAATTTGGCTACACCTTC
. TRBJ1-6 TRBV12-3/TRBV12-4 . CASTRDGEFYNSPLHF TGTGCCAGCACCCGGGACGGAGAATTTTATAATTCACCCCTCCACTTT
TRBD2 TRBJ2-1 TRBV9 . CASSAGVRGLYNEQFF TGTGCCAGCAGCGCGGGGGTGCGGGGGTTATACAATGAGCAGTTCTTC
TRBD1 TRBJ2-7 TRBV29-1 . CSVEGDDRGRYEQYF TGCAGCGTTGAGGGGGATGACAGGGGGCGGTACGAGCAGTACTTC
TRBD2 TRBJ2-1 TRBV29-1 . CSGRGRAGDNEQFF TGCAGCGGGAGGGGACGAGCGGGGGACAATGAGCAGTTCTTC
TRBD1 TRBJ2-7 TRBV20-1 . CSARDGTGGYEQYF TGCAGTGCTAGAGATGGTACAGGGGGGTACGAGCAGTACTTC
TRBD1 TRBJ2-7 TRBV9 . CASSVTGQPYEQYF TGTGCCAGCAGCGTGACGGGACAGCCCTACGAGCAGTACTTC
TRBD1 TRBJ2-1 TRBV11-2 . CASSLVGQGYGFF TGTGCCAGCAGCTTAGTGGGACAGGGGTACGGGTTCTTC
. TRBJ2-7 TRBV29-1 . CSVEKASYEQYF TGCAGCGTTGAGAAGGCGTCCTACGAGCAGTACTTC
. TRBJ2-5 TRBV4-3 . CASSQESGQETQYF TGCGCCAGCAGCCAAGAATCGGGCCAGGAGACCCAGTACTTC
. TRBJ2-4 TRBV3-1 . CASNQELAKNIQYF TGTGCCAGCAACCAAGAACTAGCCAAAAACATTCAGTACTTC
. TRBJ1-2 TRBV29-1 . CSVDTSLGYGYTF TGCAGCGTTGATACGTCCCTGGGCTATGGCTACACCTTC
TRBD2 TRBJ2-3 TRBV9 . CASSPWTSLQADTQYF TGTGCCAGCAGCCCCTGGACTAGCCTTCAGGCAGATACGCAGTATTTT
TRBD1 TRBJ1-4 TRBV15 few CATSSPGGANEKLFF TGTGCCACCAGCAGTCCAGGGGGGGCTAATGAAAAACTGTTTTTT
TRBD2 TRBJ2-1 TRBV5-1 . CASSLVLAGGLYNEQFF TGCGCCAGCAGCTTGGTTCTAGCGGGGGGCCTCTACAATGAGCAGTTCTTC
TRBD1 TRBJ2-2 TRBV29-1 . CSVDWDRDTGELFF TGCAGCGTGGATTGGGACAGGGACACCGGGGAGCTGTTTTTT
. TRBJ2-7 TRBV27 . CASSPDHMVRNEQYF TGTGCCAGCAGCCCCGACCACATGGTTCGGAACGAGCAGTACTTC
. TRBJ1-5 TRBV27 few CASSPYPRDSNQPQHF TGTGCCAGCAGTCCTTACCCCCGAGATAGCAATCAGCCCCAGCATTTT
TRBD2 TRBJ2-1 TRBV7-9 . CASSATSGWSYNEQFF TGTGCCAGCAGCGCGACTAGCGGTTGGTCCTACAATGAGCAGTTCTTC
. TRBJ1-6 TRBV28 . CASREQGGSPLHF TGTGCCAGCAGGGAACAGGGAGGCTCACCCCTCCACTTT
. TRBJ1-2 TRBV15 once CATSRDLAANYGYTF TGTGCCACCAGCAGAGATCTGGCAGCAAACTATGGCTACACCTTC
. TRBJ2-5 TRBV7-3 once CASSPHGLNPNREQYF TGTGCCAGCAGCCCCCACGGACTAAACCCCAATCGTGAGCAGTACTTC
. TRBJ2-7 TRBV25-1 once CASSESPGDEQYF TGTGCCAGCAGTGAATCACCGGGAGACGAGCAGTACTTC
TRBD1 TRBJ1-2 TRBV20-1 . CSARDRQNLPNYGYTF TGCAGTGCTAGGGACAGGCAAAACCTCCCTAACTATGGCTACACCTTC
TRBD1 TRBJ2-7 TRBV28 . CASSLEGQGLYEQYF TGTGCCAGCAGTTTGGAGGGACAGGGCCTCTACGAGCAGTACTTC
. TRBJ1-4 TRBV29-1 few CSVEDPGEKLFF TGCAGCGTTGAAGATCCGGGAGAAAAACTGTTTTTT
TRBD1 TRBJ1-6 TRBV12-3/TRBV12-4 . CASSSVSGTGDPLSSYNSPLHF TGTGCCAGCAGTTCTGTGAGCGGGACAGGGGATCCTCTGAGCTCCTATAATTCACCCCTCCACTTT
. TRBJ1-2 TRBV6-2/TRBV6-3 few CAGSAMGYGYTF TGTGCCGGAAGCGCTATGGGCTATGGCTACACCTTC
. TRBJ1-2 TRBV5-1 . CASSKDYREWGVNYGYTF TGCGCCAGCAGCAAGGACTACAGGGAATGGGGAGTAAACTATGGCTACACCTTC
. TRBJ1-2 TRBV20-1 few CSARAASWGADYGYTF TGCAGTGCTAGAGCCGCCAGTTGGGGGGCGGACTATGGCTACACCTTC
TRBD1 TRBJ1-1 TRBV7-3 . CASSPLGRGKWMNTEAFF TGTGCCAGCAGCCCACTCGGCAGGGGGAAGTGGATGAACACTGAAGCTTTCTTT
TRBD2 TRBJ2-3 TRBV7-2 few CASSLGPTSGDTQYF TGTGCCAGCAGCTTGGGACCGACTAGCGGAGATACGCAGTATTTT
. TRBJ2-3 TRBV7-2 . CASSRQGGFTDTQYF TGTGCCAGCAGCCGTCAGGGGGGATTCACAGATACGCAGTATTTT